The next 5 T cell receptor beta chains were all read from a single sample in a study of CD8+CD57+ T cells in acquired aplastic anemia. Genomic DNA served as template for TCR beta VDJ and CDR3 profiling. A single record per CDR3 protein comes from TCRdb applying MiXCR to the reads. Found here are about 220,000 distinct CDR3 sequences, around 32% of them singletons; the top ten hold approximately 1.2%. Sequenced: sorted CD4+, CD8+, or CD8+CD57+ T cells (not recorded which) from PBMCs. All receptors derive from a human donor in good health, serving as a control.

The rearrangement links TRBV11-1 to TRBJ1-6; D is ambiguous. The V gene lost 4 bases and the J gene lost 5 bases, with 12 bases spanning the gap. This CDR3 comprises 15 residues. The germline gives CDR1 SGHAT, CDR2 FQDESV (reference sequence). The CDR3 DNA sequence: TGTGCCAGCAGCTCGGAGACACGAGATAATTCACCCCTCCACTTT. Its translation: CASSSETRDNSPLHF. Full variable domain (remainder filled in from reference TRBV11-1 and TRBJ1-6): EAEVAQSPRYKITEKSQAVAFWCDPISGHATLYWYRQILGQGPELLVQFQDESVVDDSQLPKDRFSAERLKGVDSTLKIQPAELGDSAMYLCASSSETRDNSPLHFGNGTRLTVT.

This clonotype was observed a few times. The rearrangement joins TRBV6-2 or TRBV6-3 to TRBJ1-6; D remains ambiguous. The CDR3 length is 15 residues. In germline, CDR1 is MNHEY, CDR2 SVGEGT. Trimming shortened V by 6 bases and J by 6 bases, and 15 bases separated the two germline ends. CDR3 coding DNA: TGTGCCAGCAGCCCAGGTCGGCGTTTTAATTCACCCCTCCACTTT. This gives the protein CASSPGRRFNSPLHF.

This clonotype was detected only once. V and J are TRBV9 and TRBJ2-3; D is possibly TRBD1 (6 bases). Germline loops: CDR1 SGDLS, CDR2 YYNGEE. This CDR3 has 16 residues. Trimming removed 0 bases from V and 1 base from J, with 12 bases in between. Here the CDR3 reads CASSVVGGPGTDTQYF. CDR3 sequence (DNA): TGTGCCAGCAGCGTAGTTGGGGGCCCTGGCACAGATACGCAGTATTTT.

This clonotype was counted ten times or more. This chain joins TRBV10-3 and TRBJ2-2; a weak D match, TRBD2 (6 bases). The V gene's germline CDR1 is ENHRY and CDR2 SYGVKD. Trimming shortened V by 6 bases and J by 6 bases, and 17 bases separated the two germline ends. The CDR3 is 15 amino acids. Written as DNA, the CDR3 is TGTGCCATCAGCGGGAGCGGACAACACGCCGGGGAGCTGTTTTTT. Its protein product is CAISGSGQHAGELFF.

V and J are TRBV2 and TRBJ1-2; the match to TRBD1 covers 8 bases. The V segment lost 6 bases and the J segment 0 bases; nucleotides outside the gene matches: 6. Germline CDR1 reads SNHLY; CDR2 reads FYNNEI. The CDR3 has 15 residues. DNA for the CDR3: TGTGCCAGCAGCGGGGACAGGTTGCCTAACTATGGCTACACCTTC. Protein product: CASSGDRLPNYGYTF. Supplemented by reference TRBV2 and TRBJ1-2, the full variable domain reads EPEVTQTPSHQVTQMGQEVILRCVPISNHLYFYWYRQILGQKVEFLVSFYNNEISEKSEIFDDQFSVERPDGSNFTLKIRSTKLEDSAMYFCASSGDRLPNYGYTFGSGTRLTVV.